The 24 T cell receptor beta chains given below trace back to one sample, sequenced in a study of response to subunit inactivated influenza vaccine. TCRdb used MiXCR to reprocess the RT-PCR reads, holding one entry per CDR3 protein. This table has 650,000 to 800,000 distinct CDR3 sequences, about 15% appearing once. The input for sequencing was PBMCs from blood, taken approximately 15 days before vaccination. Every receptor here comes from a man aged 45-65 years who received an inactivated influenza vaccine.

This clonotype was counted a few times. This chain connects TRBV4-1 to TRBJ1-2; tentative D call: TRBD1 (6 bases). Germline V gene data show CDR1 as MGHRA and CDR2 as YSYEKL. V lost 4 bases, J lost 5 bases, and 17 bases lay in between. The CDR3 length is 15 residues. CDR3 in amino acids: CASSRATRDNYGYTF. The CDR3 nucleotides are TGCGCCAGCAGCCGAGCAACTCGGGACAATTATGGCTACACCTTC.

This clonotype was detected only a few times. V gene TRBV7-2 combines with J gene TRBJ2-1; the match to TRBD2 covers 10 bases. Germline V gives CDR1 SGHTA, CDR2 FQGNSA. V was clipped by 6 bases and J by 6 bases; unmatched bases: 8. CDR3 length: 15 residues. This CDR3 reads CASRYTSGTGNEQFF. DNA of the CDR3: TGTGCCAGCAGGTACACTAGCGGGACAGGCAATGAGCAGTTCTTC.

The chain recombines TRBV28 with TRBJ2-7; 10 bases align to TRBD2. The germline gives CDR1 MDHEN, CDR2 SYDVKM. The CDR3 spans 16 residues. V trimming: 3 bases; J trimming: 0 bases; junction bases outside the gene matches: 5. The CDR3 nucleotides are TGTGCCAGCAGTTTTCCCGGGACTAGCGTCTCCTACGAGCAGTACTTC. Protein sequence: CASSFPGTSVSYEQYF.

This clonotype was recorded many times. The rearrangement links TRBV12-3 or TRBV12-4 to TRBJ2-7; D remains ambiguous. The CDR3 contains 14 residues. Trimming took 1 base from V and 5 from J, leaving 12 bases between them. CDR3 in amino acids: CASSLEVLDNEQYF. CDR3 DNA sequence: TGTGCCAGCAGTTTAGAAGTTCTAGACAACGAGCAGTACTTC.

This clonotype was counted only a few times. V usage is TRBV4-2 and J usage is TRBJ2-5; 9 nucleotides agree with TRBD2. The germline CDR1 and CDR2 sequences are LGHNA and YNFKEQ. This CDR3 has 16 residues. V trimming: 0 bases; J trimming: 4 bases; junction bases outside the gene matches: 6. CDR3 in amino acids: CASSQERAGGRETQYF. The CDR3 nucleotides read TGTGCCAGCAGCCAAGAACGGGCGGGAGGGCGAGAGACCCAGTACTTC.

The chain has TRBV12-3 or TRBV12-4 and TRBJ2-1; D ambiguous. V shed 1 base and J shed 8 bases, with 12 bases lying between them. The CDR3 extends over 14 amino acids. The CDR3 reads CASSLDASSDEQFF. CDR3 bases: TGTGCCAGCAGTTTAGACGCTAGTTCCGATGAGCAGTTCTTC.

There are a few counts of this clonotype. This chain connects TRBV28 to TRBJ1-2, with D hard to call. Per germline, CDR1 MDHEN and CDR2 SYDVKM. The CDR3 is 13 residues long. The V gene lost 2 bases and the J gene lost 1 base, with 5 bases spanning the gap. In DNA, the CDR3 is TGTGCCAGCAGTTTAGGCATTAACTATGGCTACACCTTC. Protein sequence: CASSLGINYGYTF.

This sequence joins TRBV7-2 and TRBJ2-1, with TRBD2 matching 13 bases. Germline lookup yields CDR1 SGHTA and CDR2 FQGNSA. Trimming cost V 3 bases and J 9 bases; bases outside gene matches: 8. CDR3 size: 16 residues. The CDR3 loop reads CASSFLLAGGPPEQFF. Written as DNA, the CDR3 is TGTGCCAGCAGCTTCCTACTAGCGGGAGGGCCCCCTGAGCAGTTCTTC.

This clonotype was detected a few times. This chain uses TRBV7-9 with TRBJ1-3; D is unresolved. Germline values: CDR1 SEHNR, CDR2 FQNEAQ (reference sequence). The CDR3 has 14 amino acids. V gave up 10 bases and J gave up 2 bases, with 15 bases separating them. Written as DNA, the CDR3 is TGTGCCACTCTAACCCGGACCCCTGGAAACACCATATATTTT. Amino acids: CATLTRTPGNTIYF.

This chain uses TRBV20-1 with TRBJ2-7; 8 nucleotides agree with TRBD2. V lost 1 base and J lost 5; bases outside the gene matches: 10. The CDR3 consists of 15 residues. Germline V CDR1 and CDR2: DFQATT, SNEGSKA (reference sequence). CDR3 nucleotides: TGCAGTGCTAGAGGAGCTAGCGGGTGGAGAGACGAGCAGTACTTC. Protein sequence: CSARGASGWRDEQYF.

This clonotype showed up just a few times. The chain carries TRBV10-2 and TRBJ2-1; D possibly corresponds to TRBD2 (5 bases). The CDR3 runs to 13 residues. Between the trimmed V and J ends, which lost 3 bases and 8 bases, there was a span of 11 bases. The germline V gene encodes CDR1 WSHSY and CDR2 SAAADI. CDR3 region: CASSDHLRDEQFF. In DNA form, the CDR3 reads TGCGCCAGCAGTGACCACTTGAGGGATGAGCAGTTCTTC.

CDR3 in amino acids: CSAGSRGVGEQFF. For the CDR3, the DNA is TGCAGCGCCGGGTCCCGGGGTGTGGGTGAGCAGTTCTTC. This chain links TRBV29-1 with TRBJ2-1, with D possibly being TRBD2 (5 bases). CDR3 length: 13 residues. V gave up 7 bases and J gave up 9 bases, with 19 bases separating them. Germline CDR1 SQVTM, CDR2 ANQGSEA.

The CDR3 DNA reads TGCAGTGCTAGAGATCCGCGAGCCATTTACTACGAGCAGTACTTC. As protein: CSARDPRAIYYEQYF. The chain employs TRBV20-1 and TRBJ2-7; D remains unclear. The CDR3 runs to 15 residues. CDR1 is DFQATT, CDR2 SNEGSKA, per germline (reference sequence). V lost 0 bases and J lost 3, with 15 bases in between.

The chain couples TRBV10-1 to TRBJ2-1; 7 bases fit TRBD2. V was pared by 2 bases and J by 5 bases, with 6 bases of the junction left unmatched. Germline V gene sequence: CDR1 WNHNN, CDR2 SYGVQD (reference sequence). This CDR3 is built from 15 residues. The DNA for the CDR3 is TGCGCCAGCAGTGAGGATCTAGGGACTAACAATGAGCAGTTCTTC. Translating gives CASSEDLGTNNEQFF.

Comments on this clonotype: At one boundary the junction diverges from the germline segment, which might be a read error. The chain uses TRBV20-1 and TRBJ2-1; 8 nucleotides match TRBD2. The germline V gene has CDR1 DFQATT and CDR2 SNEGSKA (reference sequence). CDR3 length equals 17 residues. The CDR3 nucleotides are TGCTGTGCTAGAGATTACCGGGGGGGCATATATTTGAATGAGCAGTTCTTC. Its protein product is CCARDYRGGIYLNEQFF.

This clonotype came up once. V usage is TRBV7-8 and J usage is TRBJ2-7; D is possibly TRBD1 or TRBD2 (5 bases each). The CDR3 totals 14 residues. From germline, CDR1 is SGHVS and CDR2 FQNEAQ. Trimming cost V 8 bases and J 2 bases, with 16 bases left between them. The CDR3 sequence: CASRSGTEAYEQYF. DNA of the CDR3: TGTGCCAGCCGATCCGGGACGGAAGCCTACGAGCAGTACTTC.

This chain connects TRBV4-3 to TRBJ2-2; D is unresolved. In germline, CDR1 is LGHNA, CDR2 YSLEER. V shed 2 bases and J shed 10 bases, with 11 bases lying between them. The CDR3 runs to 13 residues. DNA for the CDR3: TGCGCCAGCAGCCAAACCCACAGACCGGAGCTGTTTTTT. Translating gives CASSQTHRPELFF.

This clonotype has a count of ten or more. This rearrangement joins TRBV20-1 to TRBJ2-1, with 7 bases lining up with TRBD1. The CDR3 is 13 amino acids. Germline V gene data show CDR1 as DFQATT and CDR2 as SNEGSKA (reference sequence). Trimming at V came to 1 base and at J to 7 bases, leaving 4 bases not matched to a gene. CDR3 nucleotide sequence: TGCAGTGCTAGAGGACAGGGTTTGAATGAGCAGTTCTTC. Translated: CSARGQGLNEQFF.

This clonotype was found a few times. The chain recombines TRBV20-1 with TRBJ2-3; 9 nucleotides match TRBD2. Germline lookup yields CDR1 DFQATT and CDR2 SNEGSKA (reference sequence). The CDR3 covers 18 residues. V was clipped by 0 bases and J by 3 bases; unmatched bases: 13. The CDR3 spells CSARDVSGGRGGTDTQYF. The DNA for the CDR3 is TGCAGTGCTAGAGACGTTAGCGGGGGAAGAGGGGGAACAGATACGCAGTATTTT.

This clonotype was detected a few times. The rearrangement uses TRBV28 and TRBJ1-2; possibly TRBD1 for D (5 bases). Trimming shortened V by 8 bases and J by 7 bases, and 14 bases separated the two germline ends. Per the germline V gene, CDR1 is MDHEN and CDR2 is SYDVKM. The CDR3 is 12 residues long. DNA of the CDR3: TGTGCCAGCGGCGAGGGGAGACGTGGCTACACCTTC. Translating it yields CASGEGRRGYTF.

V and J are TRBV7-9 and TRBJ2-7; D ambiguous. Germline V gene data show CDR1 as SEHNR and CDR2 as FQNEAQ (reference sequence). The CDR3 spans 14 residues. Trimming pared 5 bases from V and 0 bases from J, leaving 11 bases between. The CDR3 sequence: CASSPGSHSYEQYF. The CDR3 bases are TGTGCCAGCAGCCCCGGCAGCCACTCCTACGAGCAGTACTTC.

In this sample, this clonotype turned up many times. The chain carries TRBV3-1 and TRBJ2-1, with 8 nucleotides matching TRBD2. The germline gives CDR1 LGHDT, CDR2 YNNKEL (reference sequence). CDR3 length: 15 residues. V was pared by 7 bases and J by 6 bases, with 11 bases of the junction left unmatched. CDR3 loop: CASKRREVGPNEQFF. The CDR3 coding sequence is TGTGCCAGCAAGCGGCGGGAGGTTGGTCCCAATGAGCAGTTCTTC.

This chain connects TRBV5-1 to TRBJ2-2; D is undetermined. V dropped 3 bases and J dropped 7 bases, with 10 bases sitting between them. The CDR3 is made up of 13 amino acids. The germline CDR1 and CDR2 sequences are SGHRS and YFSETQ. CDR3 DNA: TGCGCCAGCAGCTACACGGTTGACGGGGAGCTGTTTTTT. Residues: CASSYTVDGELFF.

This clonotype appeared many times. This chain links TRBV12-3 or TRBV12-4 with TRBJ2-7; D is uncertain. This CDR3 is 12 amino acids long. V was clipped by 4 bases and J by 3 bases, with 7 bases between them. CDR3 amino acids: CASSSPVYEQYF. The CDR3 DNA reads TGTGCCAGCAGTTCGCCAGTCTACGAGCAGTACTTC.